This TCR beta chain derives from a study of Graves' ophthalmopathy and Graves' hyperthyroidism. Study background: Before any treatment was given, at initial diagnosis, peripheral blood was collected. Study-wide findings and caveats: Thyroid clonotypes that were expanded above 0.001 frequency mostly also appeared in blood.

The CDR3 sequence is 12 residues long. V was clipped by 7 bases and J by 4 bases, with 13 bases between them. Per the germline V gene, CDR1 is SQVTM and CDR2 is ANQGSEA. About this clonotype itself: The target antigen is unknown.

RNA transcripts were the source from which TCR beta CDR3 regions were amplified. The library came from an HTBI-primed first-round RT-PCR and a second-round multiplex PCR. Using its own MiXCR run on the multiplex PCR reads, TCRdb lists one record per CDR3 protein. This table holds 740,000 or so distinct CDR3 sequences, roughly 40% found once. The specimen was peripheral blood. The sequence came from an adult man with Graves' ophthalmopathy. The chain uses TRBV29-1 and TRBJ1-2; no reliable D call. The CDR3 DNA is TGCAGCGGCGGACGGGAGACCTATGGCTACACCTTC. Its protein is CSGGRETYGYTF. Full variable domain (rest looked up from reference TRBV29-1 and TRBJ1-2): SAVISQKPSRDICQRGTSLTIQCQVDSQVTMMFWYRQQPGQSLTLIATANQGSEATYESGFVIDKFPISRPNLTFSTLTVSNMSPEDSSIYLCSGGRETYGYTFGSGTRLTVV.